A selection of T cell receptor beta chains follows, all from one sample in a study of shared T cell receptors in the human thymus. Assay used: immunoSEQ multiplex PCR; TCRdb lists only in-frame clones, some missing. The top ten clones hold over 0.008% of a sample with hundreds of thousands of clones, 80% to 90% of them seen once. This same sample was also part of a study on human thymus T cells.

The sequencing sample was made of thymocytes. The receptors were sampled from a boy under two years old with a congenital heart defect. Each CDR3 is given with its conserved first and last residue. D genes are given only for firm matches. Size values are once, few and many counts, or a class for expanded clones, and some rows have none.

.	TRBJ1-1	TRBV7-8	.	CASSLPEGNTEAFF	TGTGCCAGCAGCCTCCCCGAGGGAAACACTGAAGCTTTCTTT
.	TRBJ2-1	TRBV12-5	.	CASGLVRGVQFF	TGTGCTAGTGGTTTGGTACGAGGTGTGCAGTTCTTC
.	TRBJ2-1	TRBV6-5	.	CASSNCTYNEQFF	TGTGCCAGCAGCAACTGTACCTACAATGAGCAGTTCTTC
.	TRBJ2-7	TRBV28	.	CASSLRGWVYF	TGTGCCAGCAGTTTACGGGGGTGGGTGTACTTC
few	TRBJ2-1	TRBV30	TRBD2	CAWSTGLAGGTYNEQFF	TGTGCCTGGAGTACCGGACTAGCGGGGGGTACCTACAATGAGCAGTTCTTC
.	TRBJ1-2	TRBV25-1	.	CASRKGILGYTF	TGTGCCAGCAGGAAGGGGATTCTTGGCTACACCTTC
.	TRBJ2-1	TRBV27	TRBD2	CASSRTSGREYNEQFF	TGTGCCAGCAGCCGGACTAGCGGGAGGGAGTACAATGAGCAGTTCTTC
few	TRBJ1-2	TRBV5-6	.	CASSLSRGDYGYTF	TGTGCCAGCAGCTTGTCCAGGGGTGACTATGGCTACACCTTC
.	TRBJ1-1	TRBV19	.	CASSIRSEAFF	TGTGCCAGTAGTATCAGGTCTGAAGCTTTCTTT
.	TRBJ2-2	TRBV19	TRBD1	CASSPDRENTGELFF	TGTGCCAGTAGTCCGGACAGGGAGAACACCGGGGAGCTGTTTTTT
.	TRBJ2-6	TRBV19	TRBD1	CASSIIRSDRGSSSGANVLTF	TGTGCCAGTAGTATCATTCGTTCGGACAGGGGTTCCTCCTCTGGGGCCAACGTCCTGACTTTC
.	TRBJ2-3	TRBV5-1	TRBD1	CASSSPDRGTDTQYF	TGCGCCAGCAGCTCCCCTGACAGGGGCACAGATACGCAGTATTTT
.	TRBJ2-1	TRBV7-2	TRBD2	CASSSTSGGGNEQFF	TGTGCCAGCAGCTCGACTAGCGGAGGTGGGAATGAGCAGTTCTTC
few	TRBJ1-1	TRBV12-5	TRBD1	CASGLAGTARTTEAFF	TGTGCTAGTGGTTTGGCCGGGACAGCGCGAACCACTGAAGCTTTCTTT
few	TRBJ2-1	TRBV29-1	.	CSVEDPTWPHSTGITHNEQFF	TGCAGCGTTGAAGATCCTACATGGCCGCACAGTACAGGGATCACCCACAATGAGCAGTTCTTC